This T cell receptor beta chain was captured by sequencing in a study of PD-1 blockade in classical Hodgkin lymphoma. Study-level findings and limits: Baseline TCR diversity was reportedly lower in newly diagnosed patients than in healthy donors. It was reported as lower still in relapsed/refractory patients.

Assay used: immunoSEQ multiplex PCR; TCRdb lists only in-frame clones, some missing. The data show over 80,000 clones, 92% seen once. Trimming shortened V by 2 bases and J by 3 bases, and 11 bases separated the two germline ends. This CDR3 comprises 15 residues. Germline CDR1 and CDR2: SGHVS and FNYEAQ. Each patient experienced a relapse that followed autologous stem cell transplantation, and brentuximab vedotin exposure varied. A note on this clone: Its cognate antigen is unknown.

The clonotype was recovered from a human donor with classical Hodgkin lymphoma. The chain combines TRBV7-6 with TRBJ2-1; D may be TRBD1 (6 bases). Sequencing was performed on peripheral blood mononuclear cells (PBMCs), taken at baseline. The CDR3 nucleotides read TGTGCCAGCAGCTTAAAGTGGACAGACTACAATGAGCAGTTCTTC. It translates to CASSLKWTDYNEQFF.